Reported below is one TCR beta chain. Libraries were prepared by immunoSEQ multiplex PCR; TCRdb keeps only in-frame clonotypes and omits some of them. There are about 21,000 clones in the sample; around two thirds occur only once, and more than 5% lies in the top ten. The data were taken from a study of PD-1 blockade in classical Hodgkin lymphoma. Each patient relapsed following autologous stem cell transplantation, and prior brentuximab vedotin exposure differed. The sequencing here drew on peripheral blood mononuclear cells (PBMCs), taken at baseline. The sequence came from a human donor with classical Hodgkin lymphoma.

CDR3 amino acids: CASSLMRIGTKDGGNEQYF. In nucleotides, the CDR3 is TGTGCCAGCAGCTTAATGAGAATAGGTACAAAGGACGGTGGAAACGAGCAGTACTTC. The genes are TRBV7-2 and TRBJ2-7; no definite D call. V lost 2 bases to trimming and J lost 5 bases, with 28 bases between them. The CDR3 contains 19 residues. CDR1 SGHTA and CDR2 FQGNSA come from the germline V gene.